What follows describes a single TCR beta chain. Other DNA sequences in the sample encode the same CDR3. Per germline, CDR1 GTSNPN and CDR2 SVGIG (reference sequence). The CDR3 length is 11 residues. V was shortened by 1 base and J by 5 bases, with 6 bases between the two germline ends. The entry originates in a study of shared clonotypes between healthy human individuals. Some clones are missing from TCRdb's copy, which holds only in-frame ones; the method was immunoSEQ multiplex PCR. Of roughly 1,800,000 clones listed, roughly 94% are singletons. Positive CCR7 selection of CD45RO-negative cells yielded the naive CD8 cells, and terminally differentiated effector memory CD45RA+ cells were excluded.

The rearrangement joins TRBV30 to TRBJ2-7; D might be TRBD1 (6 bases). This clonotype originated in a man younger than 35 in good health. Input material: naive CD8+ T cells sorted from blood. The DNA of the CDR3 is TGTGCCTGGAGTGGGGACAACGAGCAGTACTTC. Translation: CAWSGDNEQYF.